The subject of this entry is one TCR beta chain. Its antigen is not yet known. Base qualities are not provided; no much larger clone lies one nucleotide away. TCR CDR3 regions were amplified from genomic DNA by multiplex PCR using the deep immunoSEQ assay. Genomic DNA extracted from each cell subset was distributed evenly over all wells of several immunoSEQ 96-well plates, and each plate served as one replicate. For sorted subsets, about 210 ng of genomic DNA, equivalent to about 30,000 T cell genomes, went into each replicate PCR. Purified libraries were measured with a Qubit 3.0 fluorometer, size-checked on a Bioanalyzer 2100, and measured again with the KAPA Library Quantification kit. Every immunoSEQ 96-well plate was sequenced on a separate single-read 150-cycle Illumina NextSeq 550 flow cell. The source study handled its data this way. Because only junctional sequences without quality scores were contained in the immunoSEQ output, filtering matching that applied to full-length reads could not be performed. To assign V/J genes and CDR3, sequences were annotated against IMGT germline references using PyIR, a Python wrapper for IgBLAST v1.9. Reads were filtered out if the reads had weak V/J assignments (E-value above 1e-6), no CDR3, stop codons, out-of-frame junctions, or ambiguous translated residues. V3J clonotypes were defined by identical inferred V gene, J gene, and CDR3 amino acid sequence. Percentage overlap between repertoires was calculated by dividing the number of shared unique clonotypes by the size of the smaller repertoire. Richness of each repertoire was evaluated using RTK rarefaction, the Chao1 estimator, and Recon v2.1 estimates of unobserved clonotypes. Generation probabilities were computed with OLGA for all TCRbeta clonotypes obtained by the gDNA method from a few donors. TCRdb mirrors the immuneACCESS table, restricted to in-frame sequences. Some clones are absent from its copies; in checked studies, under half trace to an unresolved V gene, and the reason for the others is unknown. D and trimming come from the DNA, and the V and J calls and clone size come from that table. The table for this sample lists some 2,100,000 clones; roughly 91% of them were counted only once. The leading ten clones occupy roughly 1.7% of the sample.

This sample is drawn from a study of shared clonotypes between healthy human individuals (dated by TCRdb to the early 2020s). Regarding the research as a whole: The cohort included three men and two women between 18 and 49 years of age. Each donor's leukapheresis produced roughly between roughly 0.85 and 10 billion PBMCs. For each donor, three plates each were used for CD4 naive and CD4 memory, two plates were used for CD8 naive, and one plate was used for CD8 memory. To increase sequencing depth and limit assay-specific biases, different laboratories used diverse techniques to prepare libraries and sequence TCR repertoires. Blood TCR repertoires of roughly 5 healthy adults were deeply sequenced to estimate repertoire size and the extent of clonotype sharing between individuals.

CD8 naive samples were obtained by positive selection for CCR7 among CD45RO-negative cells, yielding a CD45RA+CCR7+ population from which TemRA cells were excluded. Donors were healthy HIV-negative adults with no recently reported acute infections or vaccinations. All donors were Caucasian adults living in Nashville, Tennessee, USA. Blood was collected by leukapheresis, and PBMCs were isolated by Ficoll-Histopaque density gradient centrifugation and then cryopreserved in liquid nitrogen vapor phase. Analytical flow cytometry was used to check the purity and quantity of each magnetically sorted T cell population. From each sorted fraction, genomic DNA was isolated and quantified by UV absorbance on a Nanodrop 2000c. Trimming removed 0 bases from V and 3 bases from J, leaving 15 bases between the germline ends. Reading from cysteine to phenylalanine, the CDR3 counts 17 amino acids. Only CDR3 DNA is held: 51 bases, read in frame from base 1. The germline V gene sets CDR1 to LGHNA and CDR2 to YNFKEQ.

Overall study results and their limits: Naive subsets generally had larger estimated clonotype richness than memory subsets did. Clonotypes shared by all four sorted-subset donors showed higher generation probabilities than non-shared clonotypes. Sharing across several donors was observed for 5% to 6.5% of naive CD4, around 3.5% of naive CD8, 2% to 2.5% of memory CD4, and around 0.44% of memory CD8 clonotypes. Pairwise subsampling led to the expectation that sequencing depth would affect the degree of clonotype sharing among donors. Because the study included only a small number of donors, the genetic and exposure-history diversity represented was limited. Incomplete sequencing was indicated by rarefaction of sorted-subset datasets, despite the large sequencing depth. Sampling was restricted to blood, and TCR repertoires in tissues likely differ from the TCR repertoires found in blood.

This chain is built from TRBV4-2 and TRBJ1-3, with TRBD1 perhaps the D gene, on 5 matching bases. The source is a man younger than 35 in good health. Some clones in this sample may be carry-over from other donors' samples. The sequencing input was naive CD8+ T cells from PBMCs. The cell subset or site label here, explained by the study, means: CD45RA+CCR7+. CDR3 region: CASSQDLFGAFGNTIYF. In nucleotide form, the sequence is TGTGCCAGCAGCCAAGATTTATTCGGGGCCTTTGGAAACACCATATATTTT.